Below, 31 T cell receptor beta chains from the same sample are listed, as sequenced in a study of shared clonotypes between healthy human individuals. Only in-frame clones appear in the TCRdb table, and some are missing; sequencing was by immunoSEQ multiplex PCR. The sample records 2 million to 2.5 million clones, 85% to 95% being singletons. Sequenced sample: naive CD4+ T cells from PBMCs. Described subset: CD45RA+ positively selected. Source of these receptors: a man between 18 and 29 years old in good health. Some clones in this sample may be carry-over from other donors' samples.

The CDR3 nucleotides are TGCGCCAGCAGCTTGGAACAGATGGGGTCACCCCTCCACTTT. This sequence encodes CASSLEQMGSPLHF. This chain connects TRBV5-1 to TRBJ1-6; D not certain. This CDR3 region has 14 residues. V shed 0 bases and J shed 10 bases, with 11 bases lying between them. Looked up from germline, CDR1 is SGHRS and CDR2 is YFSETQ.

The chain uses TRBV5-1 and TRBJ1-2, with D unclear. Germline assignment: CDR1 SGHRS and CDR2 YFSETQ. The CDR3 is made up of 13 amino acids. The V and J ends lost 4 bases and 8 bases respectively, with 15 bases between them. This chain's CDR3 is CASSADGLGGYTF. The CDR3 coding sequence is TGCGCCAGCAGCGCAGACGGGCTAGGGGGCTACACCTTC. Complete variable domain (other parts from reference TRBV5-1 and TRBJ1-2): KAGVTQTPRYLIKTRGQQVTLSCSPISGHRSVSWYQQTPGQGLQFLFEYFSETQRNKGNFPGRFSGRQFSNSRSEMNVSTLELGDSALYLCASSADGLGGYTFGSGTRLTVV.

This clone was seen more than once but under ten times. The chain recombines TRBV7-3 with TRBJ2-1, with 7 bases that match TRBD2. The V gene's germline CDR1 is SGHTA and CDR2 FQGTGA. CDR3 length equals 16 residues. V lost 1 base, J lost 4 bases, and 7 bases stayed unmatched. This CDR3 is CASSLNGGRSYNEQFF. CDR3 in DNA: TGTGCCAGCAGCTTAAACGGCGGGAGATCTTACAATGAGCAGTTCTTC. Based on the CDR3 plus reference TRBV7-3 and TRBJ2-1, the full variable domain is GAGVSQTPSNKVTEKGKYVELRCDPISGHTALYWYRQSLGQGPEFLIYFQGTGAADDSGLPNDRFFAVRPEGSVSTLKIQRTERGDSAVYLCASSLNGGRSYNEQFFGPGTRLTVL.

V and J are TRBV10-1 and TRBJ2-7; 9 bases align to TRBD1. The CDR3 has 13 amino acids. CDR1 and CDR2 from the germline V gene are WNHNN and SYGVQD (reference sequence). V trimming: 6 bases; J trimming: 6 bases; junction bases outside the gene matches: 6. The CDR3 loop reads CASSRDRASEQYF. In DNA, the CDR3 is TGCGCCAGCAGCCGGGACAGGGCCTCCGAGCAGTACTTC.

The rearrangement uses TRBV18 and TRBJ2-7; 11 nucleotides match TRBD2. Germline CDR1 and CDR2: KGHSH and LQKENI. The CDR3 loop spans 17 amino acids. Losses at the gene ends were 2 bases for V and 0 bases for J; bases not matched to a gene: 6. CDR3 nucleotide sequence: TGTGCCAGCTCACCAGGGACTAGCGGTTTAAGCTCCTACGAGCAGTACTTC. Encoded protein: CASSPGTSGLSSYEQYF.

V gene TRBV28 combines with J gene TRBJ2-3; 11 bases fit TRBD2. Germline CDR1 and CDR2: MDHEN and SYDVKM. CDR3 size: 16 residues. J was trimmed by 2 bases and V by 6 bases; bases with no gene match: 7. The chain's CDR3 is CASSKISGRDTDTQYF. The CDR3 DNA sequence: TGTGCCAGCAGCAAGATTAGCGGGAGGGACACAGATACGCAGTATTTT. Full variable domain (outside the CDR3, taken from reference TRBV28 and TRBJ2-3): DVKVTQSSRYLVKRTGEKVFLECVQDMDHENMFWYRQDPGLGLRLIYFSYDVKMKEKGDIPEGYSVSREKKERFSLILESASTNQTSMYLCASSKISGRDTDTQYFGPGTRLTVL.

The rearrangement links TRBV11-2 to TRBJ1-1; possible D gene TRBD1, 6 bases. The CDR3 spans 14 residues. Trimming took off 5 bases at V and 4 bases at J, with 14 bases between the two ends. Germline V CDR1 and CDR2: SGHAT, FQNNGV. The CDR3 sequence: CASSHQTQGTEAFF. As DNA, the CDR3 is TGTGCCAGCAGCCACCAAACACAGGGCACTGAAGCTTTCTTT.

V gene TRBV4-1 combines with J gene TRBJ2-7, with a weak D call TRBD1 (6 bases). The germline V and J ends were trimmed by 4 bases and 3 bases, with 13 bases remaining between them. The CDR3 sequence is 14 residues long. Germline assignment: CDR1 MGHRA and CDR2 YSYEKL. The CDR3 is CASSRGTPVYEQYF. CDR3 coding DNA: TGCGCCAGCAGCCGGGGGACACCGGTCTACGAGCAGTACTTC.

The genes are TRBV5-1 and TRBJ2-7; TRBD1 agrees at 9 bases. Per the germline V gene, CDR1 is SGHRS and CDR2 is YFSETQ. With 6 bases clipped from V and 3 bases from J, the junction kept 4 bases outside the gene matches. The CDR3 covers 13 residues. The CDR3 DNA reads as TGCGCCAGCACCGGACAGGGGTTCTACGAGCAGTACTTC. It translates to CASTGQGFYEQYF.

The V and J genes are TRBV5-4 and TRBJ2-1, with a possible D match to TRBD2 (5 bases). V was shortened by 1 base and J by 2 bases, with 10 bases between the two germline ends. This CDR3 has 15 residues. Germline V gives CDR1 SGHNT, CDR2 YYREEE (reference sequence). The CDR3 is CASSLRGDTYNEQFF. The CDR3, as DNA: TGTGCCAGCAGCTTGCGGGGAGACACCTACAATGAGCAGTTCTTC.

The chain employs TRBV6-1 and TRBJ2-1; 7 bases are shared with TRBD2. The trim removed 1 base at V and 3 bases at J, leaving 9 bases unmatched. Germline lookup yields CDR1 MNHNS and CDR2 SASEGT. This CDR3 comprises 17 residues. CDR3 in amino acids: CASSEERSPSGYNEQFF. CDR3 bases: TGTGCCAGCAGTGAAGAACGATCGCCTAGCGGCTACAATGAGCAGTTCTTC.

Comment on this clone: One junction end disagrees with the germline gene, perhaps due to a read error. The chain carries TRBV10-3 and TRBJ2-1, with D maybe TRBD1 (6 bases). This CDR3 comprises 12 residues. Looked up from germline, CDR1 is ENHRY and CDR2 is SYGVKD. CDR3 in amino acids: CAISESQGQRIF. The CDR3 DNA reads TGTGCCATCAGTGAGTCCCAGGGGCAGCGGATCTTC.

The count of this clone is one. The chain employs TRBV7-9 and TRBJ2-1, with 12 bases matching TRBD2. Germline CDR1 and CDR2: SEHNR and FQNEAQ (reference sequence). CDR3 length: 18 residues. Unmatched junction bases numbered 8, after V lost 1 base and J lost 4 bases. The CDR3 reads CASSLGWGTSGFYNEQFF. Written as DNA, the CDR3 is TGTGCCAGCAGCTTAGGGTGGGGGACTAGCGGGTTTTACAATGAGCAGTTCTTC.

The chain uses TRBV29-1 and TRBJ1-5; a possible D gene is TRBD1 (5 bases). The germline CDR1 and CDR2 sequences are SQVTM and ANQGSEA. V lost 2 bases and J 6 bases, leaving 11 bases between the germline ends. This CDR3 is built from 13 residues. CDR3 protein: CSVETVQGQPQHF. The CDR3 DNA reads TGCAGCGTTGAAACAGTCCAGGGTCAGCCCCAGCATTTT.

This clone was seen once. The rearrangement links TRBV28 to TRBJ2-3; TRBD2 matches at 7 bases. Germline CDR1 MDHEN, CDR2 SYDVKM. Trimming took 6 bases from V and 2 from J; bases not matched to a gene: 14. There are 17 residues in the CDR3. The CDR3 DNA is TGTGCCAGCAGCCCGAGCGGGATAGGGAGACTCACAGATACGCAGTATTTT. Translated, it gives CASSPSGIGRLTDTQYF.

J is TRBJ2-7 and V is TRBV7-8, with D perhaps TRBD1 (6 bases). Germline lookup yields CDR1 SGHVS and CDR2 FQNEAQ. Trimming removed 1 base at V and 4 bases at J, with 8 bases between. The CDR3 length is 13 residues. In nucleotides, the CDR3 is TGTGCCAGCAGCTTAGACAGGGTATACGAGCAGTACTTC. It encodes CASSLDRVYEQYF.

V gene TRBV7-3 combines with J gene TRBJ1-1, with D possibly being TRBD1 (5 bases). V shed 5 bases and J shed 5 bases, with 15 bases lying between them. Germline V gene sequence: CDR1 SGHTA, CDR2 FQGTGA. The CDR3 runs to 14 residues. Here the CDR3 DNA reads TGTGCCAGCAGCGCCCGGGGGTTCGGGACTGAAGCTTTCTTT. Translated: CASSARGFGTEAFF.

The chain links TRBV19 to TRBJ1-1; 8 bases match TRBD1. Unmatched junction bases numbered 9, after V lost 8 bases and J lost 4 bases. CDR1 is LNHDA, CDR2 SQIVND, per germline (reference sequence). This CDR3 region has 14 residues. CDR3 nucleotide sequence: TGTGCCAGTGCTAAGGACAGGGAGGGCACTGAAGCTTTCTTT. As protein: CASAKDREGTEAFF.

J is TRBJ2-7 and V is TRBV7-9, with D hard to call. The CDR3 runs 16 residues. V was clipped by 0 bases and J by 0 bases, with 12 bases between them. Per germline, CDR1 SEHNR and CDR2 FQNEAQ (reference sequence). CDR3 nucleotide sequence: TGTGCCAGCAGCTTAGCGGCCCAGGAGAGCTCCTACGAGCAGTACTTC. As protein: CASSLAAQESSYEQYF.

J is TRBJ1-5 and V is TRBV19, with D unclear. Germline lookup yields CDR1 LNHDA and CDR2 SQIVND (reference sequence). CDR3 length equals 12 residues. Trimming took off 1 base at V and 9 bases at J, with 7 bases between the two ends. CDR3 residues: CASSIVEGPQHF. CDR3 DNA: TGTGCCAGTAGTATAGTAGAGGGGCCCCAGCATTTT. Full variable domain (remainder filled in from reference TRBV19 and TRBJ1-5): DGGITQSPKYLFRKEGQNVTLSCEQNLNHDAMYWYRQDPGQGLRLIYYSQIVNDFQKGDIAEGYSVSREKKESFPLTVTSAQKNPTAFYLCASSIVEGPQHFGDGTRLSIL.

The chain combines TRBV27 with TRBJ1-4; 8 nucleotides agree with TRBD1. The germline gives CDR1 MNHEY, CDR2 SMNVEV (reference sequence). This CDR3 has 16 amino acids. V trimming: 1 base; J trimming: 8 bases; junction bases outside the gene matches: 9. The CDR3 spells CASSLLSGTGDEKLFF. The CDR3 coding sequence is TGTGCCAGCAGTTTATTATCTGGGACAGGTGACGAAAAACTGTTTTTT.

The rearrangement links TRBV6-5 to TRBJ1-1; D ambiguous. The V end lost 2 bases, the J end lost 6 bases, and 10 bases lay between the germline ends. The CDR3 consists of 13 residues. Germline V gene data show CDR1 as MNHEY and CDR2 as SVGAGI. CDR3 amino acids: CASSYTRESEAFF. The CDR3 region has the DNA TGTGCCAGCAGTTACACCAGAGAGTCTGAAGCTTTCTTT.

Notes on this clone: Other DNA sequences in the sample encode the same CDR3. The CDR3 reads CASSIGQGNYGYTF. The CDR3 coding sequence is TGTGCCAGTAGTATTGGGCAGGGGAACTATGGCTACACCTTC. The chain carries TRBV19 and TRBJ1-2, with D perhaps matching TRBD1 (6 bases). With 3 bases removed from V and 2 bases from J, the gap between germline ends came to 10 bases. CDR1 is LNHDA, CDR2 SQIVND, per germline (reference sequence). The CDR3 length is 14 residues. The full variable domain, completed using reference TRBV19 and TRBJ1-2, is DGGITQSPKYLFRKEGQNVTLSCEQNLNHDAMYWYRQDPGQGLRLIYYSQIVNDFQKGDIAEGYSVSREKKESFPLTVTSAQKNPTAFYLCASSIGQGNYGYTFGSGTRLTVV.

The CDR3 is CAISGGGLSSYEQYF. DNA for the CDR3: TGTGCCATCAGTGGTGGCGGGCTCAGCTCCTACGAGCAGTACTTC. The chain has TRBV10-3 and TRBJ2-7; possible D gene TRBD2, 5 bases. The V and J ends lost 4 bases and 0 bases respectively, with 13 bases between them. Germline V gene sequence: CDR1 ENHRY, CDR2 SYGVKD. There are 15 residues in the CDR3.

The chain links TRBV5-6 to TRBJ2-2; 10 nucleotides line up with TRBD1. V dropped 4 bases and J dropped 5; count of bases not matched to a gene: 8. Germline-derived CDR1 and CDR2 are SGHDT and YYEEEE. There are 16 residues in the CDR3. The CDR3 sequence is CASSPGTGAGTGELFF. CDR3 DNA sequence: TGTGCCAGCAGCCCCGGGACAGGGGCTGGGACCGGGGAGCTGTTTTTT.

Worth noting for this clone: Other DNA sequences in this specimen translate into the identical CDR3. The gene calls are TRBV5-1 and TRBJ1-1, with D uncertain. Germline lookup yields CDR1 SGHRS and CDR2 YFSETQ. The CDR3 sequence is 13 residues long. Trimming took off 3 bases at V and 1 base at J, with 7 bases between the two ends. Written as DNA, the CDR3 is TGCGCCAGCAGCTCTCAAGGGAACACTGAAGCTTTCTTT. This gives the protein CASSSQGNTEAFF.

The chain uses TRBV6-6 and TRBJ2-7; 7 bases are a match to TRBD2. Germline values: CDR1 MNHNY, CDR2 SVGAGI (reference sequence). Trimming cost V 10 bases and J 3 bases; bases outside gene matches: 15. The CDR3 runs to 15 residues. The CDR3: CATRQGRLADYEQYF. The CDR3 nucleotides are TGTGCCACCCGCCAAGGGAGGCTAGCGGACTACGAGCAGTACTTC.

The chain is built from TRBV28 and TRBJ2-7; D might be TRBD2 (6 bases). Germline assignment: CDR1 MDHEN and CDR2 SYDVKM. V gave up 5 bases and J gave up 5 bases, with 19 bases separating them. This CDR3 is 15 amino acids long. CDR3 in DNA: TGTGCCAGCAGTCCTCCGGGGCGGGGTATCCACGAGCAGTACTTC. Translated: CASSPPGRGIHEQYF.

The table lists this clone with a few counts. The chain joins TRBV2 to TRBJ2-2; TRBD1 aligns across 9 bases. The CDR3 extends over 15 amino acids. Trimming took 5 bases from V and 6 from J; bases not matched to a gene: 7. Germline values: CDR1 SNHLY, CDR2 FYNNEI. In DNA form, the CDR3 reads TGTGCCAGCAGTCGGGACAGGGTTATTGCCGGGGAGCTGTTTTTT. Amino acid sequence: CASSRDRVIAGELFF.

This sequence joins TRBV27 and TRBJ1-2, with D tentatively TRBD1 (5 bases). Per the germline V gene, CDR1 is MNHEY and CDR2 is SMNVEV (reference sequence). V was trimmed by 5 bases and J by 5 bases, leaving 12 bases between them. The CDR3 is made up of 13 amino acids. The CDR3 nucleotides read TGTGCCAGCAGTCCTCGGGGGAGTTATGGCTACACCTTC. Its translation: CASSPRGSYGYTF.

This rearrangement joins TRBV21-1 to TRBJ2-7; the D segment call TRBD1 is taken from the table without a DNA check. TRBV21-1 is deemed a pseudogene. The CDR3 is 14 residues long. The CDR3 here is CASSLIRDSPLQYF. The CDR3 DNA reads TGTGCCAGCAGCCTAATCCGGGACAGTCCGTTACAGTACTTC.